These 11 T cell receptor beta chains were all obtained from the same sample, sequenced in a study of cytomegalovirus exposure and HLA in healthy donors. Method: immunoSEQ multiplex PCR; TCRdb's copy keeps in-frame clones and lacks some. There are around 120,000 clones in the sample; about 84% occur only once, and about 5.3% lies in the top ten. Sequencing was performed on PBMCs. The receptors come from a man between 18 and 35 years old in good health and CMV-seronegative.

V usage is TRBV30 and J usage is TRBJ2-1, with 12 bases identical to TRBD2. V lost 4 bases and J lost 9; bases outside the gene matches: 4. Per germline, CDR1 GTSNPN and CDR2 SVGIG (reference sequence). The CDR3 extends over 13 amino acids. The CDR3 sequence is CAWTSGRAGEQFF. In DNA, the CDR3 is TGTGCCTGGACTAGCGGGAGGGCGGGTGAGCAGTTCTTC.

The V gene is TRBV2, the J gene TRBJ1-4, with D perhaps matching TRBD1 (5 bases). Deletions cut 3 bases from V and 4 bases from J, with 12 bases between. CDR1 SNHLY and CDR2 FYNNEI come from the germline V gene. The CDR3 extends over 15 amino acids. CDR3 residues: CASSEHGQSNEKLFF. The DNA for the CDR3 is TGTGCCAGCAGTGAGCATGGACAAAGTAATGAAAAACTGTTTTTT.

For the CDR3, the DNA is TGTGCCAGCAGTTACTCGAAGATAATATCAGGAGGTGAGCAGTTCTTC. Protein sequence: CASSYSKIISGGEQFF. This chain joins TRBV6-5 and TRBJ2-1; a possible D gene is TRBD2 (5 bases). V was cut by 0 bases and J by 9 bases, with 18 bases left in between. The CDR3 is 16 amino acids. The germline V gene encodes CDR1 MNHEY and CDR2 SVGAGI.

This chain links TRBV18 with TRBJ1-1; D unresolved. V lost 3 bases, J lost 4 bases, and 12 bases lay in between. Germline CDR1 KGHSH, CDR2 LQKENI. The CDR3 has 14 residues. CDR3 loop: CASSPLDQTTEAFF. In nucleotides, the CDR3 is TGTGCCAGCTCACCTCTAGACCAGACCACTGAAGCTTTCTTT.

In this sample, this clone turned up once. The V call is TRBV30, the J call TRBJ1-1, with D hard to call. This CDR3 has 14 amino acids. The germline CDR1 and CDR2 sequences are GTSNPN and SVGIG (reference sequence). V was cut by 4 bases and J by 1 base, with 13 bases left in between. Here the CDR3 reads CAWNSQQSNTEAFF. The DNA for the CDR3 is TGTGCCTGGAATTCCCAACAGTCGAACACTGAAGCTTTCTTT.

V is TRBV30 and J is TRBJ2-5, with D possibly matching TRBD2 (6 bases). Trimming removed 4 bases at V and 5 bases at J, with 23 bases between. Germline V CDR1 and CDR2: GTSNPN, SVGIG (reference sequence). This CDR3 spans 16 amino acids. The CDR3 nucleotides are TGTGCCTGGACCATACGCGGGACGACGATTGGGGAGACCCAGTACTTC. Translating gives CAWTIRGTTIGETQYF.

The gene calls are TRBV5-1 and TRBJ1-3; the match to TRBD1 covers 8 bases. Germline V gene data show CDR1 as SGHRS and CDR2 as YFSETQ. The CDR3 extends over 15 amino acids. Germline trimming cut 4 bases from V and 4 bases from J; bases unmatched to any gene: 7. The CDR3 nucleotides read TGCGCCAGCAGCCCGCCGGGACAGGCCGGAAACACCATATATTTT. This translates into CASSPPGQAGNTIYF.

The J gene is TRBJ2-1, the V gene TRBV27; D is perhaps TRBD1 (6 bases). The CDR3 has 16 amino acids. V was clipped by 5 bases and J by 2 bases, with 16 bases between them. Germline values: CDR1 MNHEY, CDR2 SMNVEV (reference sequence). The CDR3 region has the DNA TGTGCCAGCAGTCCTGGACAGCTATTCACCTACAATGAGCAGTTCTTC. Translated, it gives CASSPGQLFTYNEQFF.

This rearrangement joins TRBV6-1 to TRBJ2-4, with TRBD1 matching 11 bases. This CDR3 is built from 15 residues. The germline V gene encodes CDR1 MNHNS and CDR2 SASEGT. V lost 3 bases to trimming and J lost 9 bases; unmatched junction nucleotides: 7. DNA for the CDR3: TGTGCCAGCAGTGAGGCAGGGACAGGGGGGGCCATTCAGTACTTC. The encoded protein is CASSEAGTGGAIQYF.

The chain has TRBV21-1 and TRBJ2-6; the table assigns TRBD2, which was not confirmed against the DNA. TRBV21-1 is assigned pseudogene status. The CDR3 is made up of 16 amino acids. The CDR3 sequence: CASSKGRISGANVLTF. The CDR3 nucleotides are TGTGCCAGCAGCAAAGGTAGAATCTCGGGGGCCAACGTCCTGACTTTC.

The CDR3 spells CASTWTGGSNQPQHF. DNA of the CDR3: TGTGCCAGCACGTGGACAGGGGGTTCCAATCAGCCCCAGCATTTT. The chain employs TRBV6-1 and TRBJ1-5; the match to TRBD1 covers 10 bases. CDR1 is MNHNS, CDR2 SASEGT, per germline. The CDR3 extends over 15 amino acids. V dropped 7 bases and J dropped 3; count of bases not matched to a gene: 6.